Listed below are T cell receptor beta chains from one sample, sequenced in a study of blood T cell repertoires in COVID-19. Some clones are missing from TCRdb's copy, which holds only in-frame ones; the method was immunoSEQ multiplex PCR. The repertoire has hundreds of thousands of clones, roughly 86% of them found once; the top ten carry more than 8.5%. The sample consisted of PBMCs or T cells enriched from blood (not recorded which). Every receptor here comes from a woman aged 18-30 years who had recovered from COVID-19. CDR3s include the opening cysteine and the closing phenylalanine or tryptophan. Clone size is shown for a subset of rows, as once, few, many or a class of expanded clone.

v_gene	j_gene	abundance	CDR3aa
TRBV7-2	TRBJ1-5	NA	CASSDRNNQPQHF
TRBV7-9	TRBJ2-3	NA	CASSSSDRGGTDTQYF
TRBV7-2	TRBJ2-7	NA	CASSSRSGEQYF
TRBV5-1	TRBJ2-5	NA	CASSRGTEETQYF
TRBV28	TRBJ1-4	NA	CASSLRQVNEKLFF
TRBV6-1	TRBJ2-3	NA	CASSEPGGGRKGRRTDTQYF
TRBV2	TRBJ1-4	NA	CASSEELEKLFF
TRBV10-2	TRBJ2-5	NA	CASSSGVGQETQYF
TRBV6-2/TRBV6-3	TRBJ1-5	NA	CASSILYNRDRGPQPQHF
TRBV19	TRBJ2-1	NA	CASNAQGVSYNEQFF
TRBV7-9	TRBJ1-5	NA	CASSPDTGHPNQPQHF
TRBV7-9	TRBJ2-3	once	CASSRLRQDTQYF
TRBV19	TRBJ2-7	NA	CASSRQGAYEQYF
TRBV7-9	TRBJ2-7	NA	CASSLVSSPGSYEQYF
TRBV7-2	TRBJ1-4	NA	CASSLTGQGAYEKLFF
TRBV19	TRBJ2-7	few	CASSIVGVRTSGRSEQYF
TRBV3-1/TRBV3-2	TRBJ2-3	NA	CASSQDNMGSRVF
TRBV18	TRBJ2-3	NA	CASSPLMPDTQYF
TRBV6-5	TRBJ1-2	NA	CASRTAGTGDYGYTF
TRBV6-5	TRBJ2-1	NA	CASSYQGTGRPPFF
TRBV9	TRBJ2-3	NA	CASSVGITRVTDTQYF
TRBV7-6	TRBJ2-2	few	CASSPAGLAGGYRELFF